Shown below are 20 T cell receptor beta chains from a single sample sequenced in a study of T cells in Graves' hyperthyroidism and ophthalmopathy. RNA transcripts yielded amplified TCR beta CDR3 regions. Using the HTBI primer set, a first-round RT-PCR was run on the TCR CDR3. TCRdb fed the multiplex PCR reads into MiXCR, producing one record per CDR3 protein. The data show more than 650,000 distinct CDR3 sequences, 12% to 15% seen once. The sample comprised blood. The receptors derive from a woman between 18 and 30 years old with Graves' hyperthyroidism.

CDR3 region: CAWQPGSSSMETQYF. The CDR3 region has the DNA TGTGCCTGGCAACCGGGGTCCAGTAGTATGGAGACCCAGTACTTC. This chain joins TRBV30 and TRBJ2-5; tentative D call: TRBD2 (5 bases). The V gene lost 5 bases and the J gene lost 5 bases, with 21 bases spanning the gap. Germline CDR1 reads GTSNPN; CDR2 reads SVGIG (reference sequence). The CDR3 consists of 15 residues.

CDR3 region: CSGYDGRGEQYF. The CDR3 bases are TGCAGCGGATATGATGGCAGAGGAGAGCAGTACTTC. The rearrangement joins TRBV29-1 to TRBJ2-7; no clear D gene. Trimming removed 7 bases at V and 7 bases at J, with 17 bases between. The CDR3 sequence is 12 residues long. From germline, CDR1 is SQVTM and CDR2 ANQGSEA.

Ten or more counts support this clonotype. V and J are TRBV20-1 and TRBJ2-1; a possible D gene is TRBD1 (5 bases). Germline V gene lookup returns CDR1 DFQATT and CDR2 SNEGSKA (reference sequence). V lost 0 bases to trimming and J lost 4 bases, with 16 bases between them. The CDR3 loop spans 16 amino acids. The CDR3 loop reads CSARDLETVFYNEQFF. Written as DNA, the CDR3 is TGCAGTGCTAGAGATCTTGAGACAGTCTTTTACAATGAGCAGTTCTTC.

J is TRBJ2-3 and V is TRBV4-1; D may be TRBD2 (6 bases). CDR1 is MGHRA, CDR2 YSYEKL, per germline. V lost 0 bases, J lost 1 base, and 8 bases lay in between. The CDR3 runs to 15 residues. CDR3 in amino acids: CASSQDLARTDTQYF. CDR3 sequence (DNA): TGCGCCAGCAGCCAAGATCTAGCGCGCACAGATACGCAGTATTTT.

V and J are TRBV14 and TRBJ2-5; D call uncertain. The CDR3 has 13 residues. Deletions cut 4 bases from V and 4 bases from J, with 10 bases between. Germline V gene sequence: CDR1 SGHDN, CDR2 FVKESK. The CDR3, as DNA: TGTGCCAGCAGCCTCGACGGAACAGAGACCCAGTACTTC. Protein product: CASSLDGTETQYF.

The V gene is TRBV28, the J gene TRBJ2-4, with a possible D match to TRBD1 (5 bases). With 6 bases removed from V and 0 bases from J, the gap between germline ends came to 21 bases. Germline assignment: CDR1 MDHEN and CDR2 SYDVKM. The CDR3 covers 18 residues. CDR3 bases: TGTGCCAGCAGGCTGCGCCTCCCCAGGCAGGGAGCCAAAAACATTCAGTACTTC. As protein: CASRLRLPRQGAKNIQYF.

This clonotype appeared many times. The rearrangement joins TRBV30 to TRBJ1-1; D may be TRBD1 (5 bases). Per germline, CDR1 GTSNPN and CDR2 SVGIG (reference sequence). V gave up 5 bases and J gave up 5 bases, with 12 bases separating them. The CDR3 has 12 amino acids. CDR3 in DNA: TGTGCCTGGGGGGTGGGGGTTACTGAAGCTTTCTTT. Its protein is CAWGVGVTEAFF.

The CDR3 protein is CASSVDSGARHEQFF. CDR3 nucleotides: TGTGCCAGCAGTGTGGATTCGGGGGCGCGCCATGAGCAGTTCTTC. The chain links TRBV2 to TRBJ2-1; either TRBD1 or TRBD2 may fit D (6 bases each). CDR3 length: 15 amino acids. V lost 4 bases and J lost 8, with 18 bases in between. Germline V gives CDR1 SNHLY, CDR2 FYNNEI.

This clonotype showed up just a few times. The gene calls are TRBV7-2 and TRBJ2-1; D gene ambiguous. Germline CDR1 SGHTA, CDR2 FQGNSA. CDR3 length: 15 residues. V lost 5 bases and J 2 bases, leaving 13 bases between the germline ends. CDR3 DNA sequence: TGTGCCAGCAGCCAAGGACGGGTAACCTACAATGAGCAGTTCTTC. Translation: CASSQGRVTYNEQFF.

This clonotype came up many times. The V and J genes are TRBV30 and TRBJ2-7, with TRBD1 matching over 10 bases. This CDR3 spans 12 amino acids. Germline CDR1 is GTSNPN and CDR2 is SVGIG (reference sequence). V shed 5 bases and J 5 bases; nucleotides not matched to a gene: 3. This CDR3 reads CAWGQGVHEQYF. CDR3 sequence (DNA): TGTGCCTGGGGACAGGGGGTCCACGAGCAGTACTTC.

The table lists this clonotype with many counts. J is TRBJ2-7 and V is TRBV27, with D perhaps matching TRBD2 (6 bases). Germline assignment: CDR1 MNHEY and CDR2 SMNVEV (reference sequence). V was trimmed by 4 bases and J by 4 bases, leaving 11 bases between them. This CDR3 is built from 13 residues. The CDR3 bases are TGTGCCAGCAGTTCTGGGGGGTGGTACGAGCAGTACTTC. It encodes CASSSGGWYEQYF.

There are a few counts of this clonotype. CDR3 amino acids: CSVGALAGGRPSSEQFF. The DNA of the CDR3 is TGCAGCGTTGGTGCCTTAGCGGGAGGGCGTCCCTCGTCTGAGCAGTTCTTC. V gene TRBV29-1 combines with J gene TRBJ2-1, with 11 bases matching TRBD2. Germline V CDR1 and CDR2: SQVTM, ANQGSEA. The ends lost 4 bases at V and 9 bases at J; junction bases unmatched: 17. The CDR3 contains 17 residues.

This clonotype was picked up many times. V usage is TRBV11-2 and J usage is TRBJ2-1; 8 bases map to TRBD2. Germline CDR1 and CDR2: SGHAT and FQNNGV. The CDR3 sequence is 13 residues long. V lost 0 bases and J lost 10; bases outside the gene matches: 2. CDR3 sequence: CASSLDASGEQFF. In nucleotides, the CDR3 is TGTGCCAGCAGCTTAGACGCTAGCGGGGAGCAGTTCTTC.

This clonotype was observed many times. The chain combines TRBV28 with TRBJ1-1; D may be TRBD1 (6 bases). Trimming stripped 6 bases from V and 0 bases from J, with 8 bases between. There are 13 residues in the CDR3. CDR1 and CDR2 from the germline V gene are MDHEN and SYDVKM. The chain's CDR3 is CASSSGVNTEAFF. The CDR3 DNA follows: TGTGCCAGCAGCTCAGGGGTGAACACTGAAGCTTTCTTT.

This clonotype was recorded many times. The CDR3 nucleotides read TGTGCCAGCAGCTCAGGACTGGTATACCAAGAGACCCAGTACTTC. This codes for CASSSGLVYQETQYF. V and J are TRBV7-9 and TRBJ2-5, with D maybe TRBD2 (5 bases). The CDR3 is 15 residues long. V was clipped by 4 bases and J by 0 bases, with 12 bases between them. Germline V gene sequence: CDR1 SEHNR, CDR2 FQNEAQ (reference sequence).

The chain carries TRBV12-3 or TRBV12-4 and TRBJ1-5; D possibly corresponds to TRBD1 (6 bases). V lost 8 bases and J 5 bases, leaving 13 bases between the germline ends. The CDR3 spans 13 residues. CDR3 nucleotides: TGTGCCAGCTTAGGGGGGTATGATCAGCCCCAGCATTTT. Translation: CASLGGYDQPQHF.

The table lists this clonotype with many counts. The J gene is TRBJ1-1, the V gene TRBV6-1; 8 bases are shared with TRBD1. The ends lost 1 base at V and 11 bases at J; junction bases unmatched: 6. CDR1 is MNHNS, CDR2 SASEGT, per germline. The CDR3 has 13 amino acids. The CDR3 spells CASSEVWTGPAFF. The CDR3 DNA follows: TGTGCCAGCAGTGAAGTTTGGACAGGGCCGGCTTTCTTT.

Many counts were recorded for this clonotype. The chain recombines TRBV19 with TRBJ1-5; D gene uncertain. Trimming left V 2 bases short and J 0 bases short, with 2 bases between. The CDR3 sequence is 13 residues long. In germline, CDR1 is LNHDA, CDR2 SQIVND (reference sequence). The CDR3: CASSISSNQPQHF. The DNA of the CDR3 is TGTGCCAGTAGTATAAGTAGCAATCAGCCCCAGCATTTT. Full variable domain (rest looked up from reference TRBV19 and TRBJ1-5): DGGITQSPKYLFRKEGQNVTLSCEQNLNHDAMYWYRQDPGQGLRLIYYSQIVNDFQKGDIAEGYSVSREKKESFPLTVTSAQKNPTAFYLCASSISSNQPQHFGDGTRLSIL.

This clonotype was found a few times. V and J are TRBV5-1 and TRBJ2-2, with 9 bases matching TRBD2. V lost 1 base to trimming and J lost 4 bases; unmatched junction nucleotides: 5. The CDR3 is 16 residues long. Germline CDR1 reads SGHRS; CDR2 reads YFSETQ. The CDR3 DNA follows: TGCGCCAGCAGCTTGCTAGCGGGGACGGGCACCGGGGAGCTGTTTTTT. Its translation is CASSLLAGTGTGELFF.

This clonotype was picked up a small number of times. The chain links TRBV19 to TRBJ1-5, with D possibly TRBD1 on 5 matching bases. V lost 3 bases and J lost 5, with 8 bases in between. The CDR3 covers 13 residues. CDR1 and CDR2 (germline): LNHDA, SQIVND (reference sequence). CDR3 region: CASSIRRDQPQHF. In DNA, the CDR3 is TGTGCCAGTAGTATCCGCAGGGATCAGCCCCAGCATTTT.